Listed here is a single T cell receptor (beta chain). Measured with immunoSEQ multiplex PCR; TCRdb has only the in-frame clones, and not every one. The sample yields under 150,000 clones, roughly 90% seen once. This specimen belongs to a study of blood T cell repertoires in COVID-19. Study summary: Spain, Italy and the United States supplied samples that represented acute and convalescent COVID-19. PBMCs, B-cell-depleted T cells, or T cells were the source of the cDNA or gDNA that made up the material.

The study recruited people aged 18 to 89 years across about 25 US areas. Researchers sorted participants into cohorts using their self-reported clinical history. Germline CDR1 is SGHVS and CDR2 is FQNEAQ. Trimming took 5 bases from V and 4 from J; bases not matched to a gene: 1. The length of the CDR3 is 14 residues. The chain couples TRBV7-8 to TRBJ2-5; TRBD2 matches at 13 bases. What was sequenced was PBMCs or T cells enriched from blood (not recorded which). This receptor was obtained from a woman in her 30s with acute COVID-19. The chain's CDR3 is CASSTSGRGETQYF. Written as DNA, the CDR3 is TGTGCCAGCAGCACTAGCGGGAGGGGAGAGACCCAGTACTTC.